The T cell receptor beta chain under discussion was sequenced for a study of T cell repertoires in cytomegalovirus infection. The study's findings and limits: Accumulated public TCR beta family frequency recognized individuals carrying CMV together with the relevant HLA. CMV-specific HLA-C-restricted TCR beta clonotypes dominated the ex vivo response.

This clonotype was picked up one time. What it binds is unknown. Trimming removed 3 bases from V and 3 bases from J, with 33 bases in between. This CDR3 contains 21 residues. Germline CDR1 MNHEY, CDR2 SMNVEV (reference sequence). TCRdb independently ran MiXCR on the reads; one entry per CDR3 protein. The sample records some 350,000 distinct CDR3 sequences, about 32% being singletons. The sample was cultured PBMCs, taken from culture after CMV antigen stimulation. The receptor's source is a human donor in good health (CMV status not recorded). Some clones in this sample may be carry-over from other donors' samples. V usage is TRBV27 and J usage is TRBJ2-7; D is perhaps TRBD2 (6 bases). The CDR3 nucleotides are TGTGCCAGCAGTTTCACTATGTATCCGGGACTGACAATGGGGACCTTCTACGAGCAGTACTTC. Protein sequence: CASSFTMYPGLTMGTFYEQYF.